Listed below are T cell receptor beta chains from one sample, sequenced in a study of T cell responses to AZD1222 COVID-19 vaccine. Profiled with immunoSEQ multiplex PCR; TCRdb holds only in-frame clones, not every one. The sample yields 150,000 to 160,000 clones, over 75% seen once. The sample was peripheral blood, taken on day 0 of AZD1222 vaccination. The receptors here all came from an adult in good health. The CDR3 runs from the conserved cysteine through the conserved F or W.

v_call	j_call	cdr3_aa
TRBV6-5	TRBJ1-1	CASSDRDRLNTEAFF
TRBV4-1	TRBJ2-5	CASSQGLAGETQYF
TRBV5-8	TRBJ1-2	CASSRHLGRGGRYGYTF
TRBV29-1	TRBJ2-3	CSVERRAGGSADTQYF
TRBV5-8	TRBJ2-1	CASSEVVAGGGPSYNEQFF
TRBV28	TRBJ2-7	CASSLSTSGYSPTYEQYF
TRBV21-1	TRBJ2-7	CASSLQGASYYEQYF
TRBV11-2	TRBJ1-5	CASSLHSGGGQPQHF
TRBV29-1	TRBJ2-7	CSVEDQGREQYF
TRBV27	TRBJ2-5	CASSPVSGQTQYF
TRBV7-6	TRBJ2-1	CASSFGSSGYYNEQFF
TRBV24-1	TRBJ2-1	CATSDSRSPKNYNEQFF
TRBV4-1	TRBJ1-5	CASSQVAGNQPQHF
TRBV28	TRBJ2-7	CASRGGGHLTGVSSYEQYF
TRBV4-2	TRBJ2-7	CASSHVTLAGSSYEQYF
TRBV6-5	TRBJ1-6	CASSQRTGNSPLHF
TRBV4-3	TRBJ2-3	CASSQRTGRDTQYF
TRBV5-1	TRBJ1-4	CASSRESQGAGEKLFF
TRBV2	TRBJ1-2	CASSDRGPYGYTF
TRBV27	TRBJ2-6	CASSPTGAGANVLTF
TRBV12-5	TRBJ2-2	CASGLVLGANTGELFF
TRBV18	TRBJ1-2	CASSREDGELRGYTF
TRBV7-2	TRBJ1-5	CASSSQWTGNQPQHF
TRBV12-3/TRBV12-4	TRBJ1-2	CASSPQGISGYTF
TRBV4-2	TRBJ1-4	CASSPPGTNEKLFF
TRBV6-5	TRBJ2-2	CASRRGYPAGELFF
TRBV7-6	TRBJ2-2	CASSFSGRGTGELFF
TRBV5-6	TRBJ2-2	CASSSATTGGVGELFF
TRBV28	TRBJ1-2	CASSFAGNYGYTF
TRBV24-1	TRBJ1-2	CATSADRGSGYTF
TRBV28	TRBJ1-5	CASIHRDRGWDQPQHF
TRBV28	TRBJ1-2	CASSLGGPNYGYTF
TRBV4-1	TRBJ2-7	CASSQEVAPYEQYF
TRBV11-2	TRBJ1-3	CASSFGRPSSGNTIYF
TRBV4-2	TRBJ2-1	CASSQEGLAGVNEQFF
TRBV7-3	TRBJ2-1	CASSFGGFNEQFF
TRBV27	TRBJ2-1	CASFSASSYNEQFF
TRBV27	TRBJ2-4	CASSLQAPTGAKNIQYF
TRBV5-4	TRBJ2-3	CASSLARLADRTDTQYF
TRBV27	TRBJ2-7	CASSRNQGLEQYF
TRBV28	TRBJ1-2	CASSTYRREANYGYTF
TRBV28	TRBJ2-1	CASSYVSLSEQFF
TRBV6-5	TRBJ1-5	CASSSGTNQPQHF
TRBV5-1	TRBJ2-7	CASSLGGTYSYEQYF
TRBV28	TRBJ1-4	CASGWDSRNEKLFF